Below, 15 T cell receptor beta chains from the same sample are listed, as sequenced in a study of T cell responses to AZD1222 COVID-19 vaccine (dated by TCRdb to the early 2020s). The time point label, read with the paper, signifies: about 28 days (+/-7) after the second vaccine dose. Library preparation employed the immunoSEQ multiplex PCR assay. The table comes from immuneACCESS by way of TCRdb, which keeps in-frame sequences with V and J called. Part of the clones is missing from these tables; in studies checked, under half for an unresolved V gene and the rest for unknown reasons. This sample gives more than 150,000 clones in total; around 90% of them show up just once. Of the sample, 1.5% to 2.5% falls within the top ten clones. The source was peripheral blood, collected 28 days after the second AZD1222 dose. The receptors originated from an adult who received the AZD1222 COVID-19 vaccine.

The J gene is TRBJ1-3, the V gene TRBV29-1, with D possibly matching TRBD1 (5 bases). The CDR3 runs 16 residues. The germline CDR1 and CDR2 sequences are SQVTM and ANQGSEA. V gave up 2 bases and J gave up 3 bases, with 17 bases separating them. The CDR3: CSVERDEVGFGNTIYF. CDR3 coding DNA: TGCAGCGTTGAAAGGGACGAAGTGGGCTTTGGAAACACCATATATTTT.

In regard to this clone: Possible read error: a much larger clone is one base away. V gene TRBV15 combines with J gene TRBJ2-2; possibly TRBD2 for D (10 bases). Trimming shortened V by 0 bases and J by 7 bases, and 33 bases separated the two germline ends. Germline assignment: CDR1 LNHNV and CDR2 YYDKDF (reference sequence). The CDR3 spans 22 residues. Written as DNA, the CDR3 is TGTGCCACCAGCAGAGAAAGACCCGGGACAGGGTCCGCTAGCGGGAGCGTCGGGGAGCTGTTTTTT. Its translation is CATSRERPGTGSASGSVGELFF.

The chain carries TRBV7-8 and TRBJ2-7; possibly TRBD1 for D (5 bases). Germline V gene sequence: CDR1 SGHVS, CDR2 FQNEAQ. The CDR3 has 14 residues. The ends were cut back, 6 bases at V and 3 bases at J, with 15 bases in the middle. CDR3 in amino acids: CASRSLAQDYEQYF. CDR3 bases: TGTGCCAGCAGGTCTTTAGCACAGGACTACGAGCAGTACTTC. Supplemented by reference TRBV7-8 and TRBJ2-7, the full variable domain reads GAGVSQSPRYKVAKRGQDVALRCDPISGHVSLFWYQQALGQGPEFLTYFQNEAQLDKSGLPSDRFFAERPEGSVSTLKIQRTQQEDSAVYLCASRSLAQDYEQYFGPGTRLTVT.

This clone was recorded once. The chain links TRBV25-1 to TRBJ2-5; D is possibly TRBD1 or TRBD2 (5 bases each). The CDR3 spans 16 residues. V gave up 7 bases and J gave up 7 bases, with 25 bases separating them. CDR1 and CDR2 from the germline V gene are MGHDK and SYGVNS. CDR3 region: CASKGQASQDGGTQYF. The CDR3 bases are TGTGCCAGCAAAGGACAAGCGTCCCAAGACGGAGGGACCCAGTACTTC.

CDR3 bases: TGTGCCAGCAGCGAGACAGGGGTCGAAAATCAGCCCCAGCATTTT. Residues: CASSETGVENQPQHF. The chain couples TRBV6-5 to TRBJ1-5; 8 bases fit TRBD1. The CDR3 covers 15 residues. J lost 4 bases, V lost 6 bases, and 8 bases had no gene match. CDR1 is MNHEY, CDR2 SVGAGI, per germline.

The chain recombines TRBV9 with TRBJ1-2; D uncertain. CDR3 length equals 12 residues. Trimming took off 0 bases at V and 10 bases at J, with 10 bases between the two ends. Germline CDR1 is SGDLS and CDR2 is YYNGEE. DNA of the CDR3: TGTGCCAGCAGCGTAGATGGCAGGCACTACACCTTC. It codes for CASSVDGRHYTF. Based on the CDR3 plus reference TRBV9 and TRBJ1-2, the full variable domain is DSGVTQTPKHLITATGQRVTLRCSPRSGDLSVYWYQQSLDQGLQFLIQYYNGEERAKGNILERFSAQQFPDLHSELNLSSLELGDSALYFCASSVDGRHYTFGSGTRLTVV.

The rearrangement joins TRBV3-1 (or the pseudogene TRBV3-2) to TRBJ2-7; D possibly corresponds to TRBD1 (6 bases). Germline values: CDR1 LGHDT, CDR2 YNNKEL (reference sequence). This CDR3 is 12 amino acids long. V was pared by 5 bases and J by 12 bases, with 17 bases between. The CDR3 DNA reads TGTGCCAGCAGCAAAGGACAGAGCCTTCCGTACTTC. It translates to CASSKGQSLPYF.

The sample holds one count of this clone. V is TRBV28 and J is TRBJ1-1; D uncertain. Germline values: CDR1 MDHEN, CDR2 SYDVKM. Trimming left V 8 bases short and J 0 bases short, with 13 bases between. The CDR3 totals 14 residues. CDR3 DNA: TGTGCCAGCCGCAACCGGGATTTGAACACTGAAGCTTTCTTT. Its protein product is CASRNRDLNTEAFF.

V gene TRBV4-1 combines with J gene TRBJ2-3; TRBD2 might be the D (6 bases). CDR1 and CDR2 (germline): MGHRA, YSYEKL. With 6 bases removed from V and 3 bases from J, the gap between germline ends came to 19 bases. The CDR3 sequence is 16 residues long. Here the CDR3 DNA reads TGCGCCAGCAGGGAGCTAGCGCCGAAACCGACAGATACGCAGTATTTT. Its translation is CASRELAPKPTDTQYF.

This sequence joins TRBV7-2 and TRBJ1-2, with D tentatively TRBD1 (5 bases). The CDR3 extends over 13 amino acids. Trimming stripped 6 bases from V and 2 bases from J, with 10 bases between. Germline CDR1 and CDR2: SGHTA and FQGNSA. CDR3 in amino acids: CASRPGTNYGYTF. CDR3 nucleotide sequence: TGTGCCAGCAGGCCCGGGACGAACTATGGCTACACCTTC.

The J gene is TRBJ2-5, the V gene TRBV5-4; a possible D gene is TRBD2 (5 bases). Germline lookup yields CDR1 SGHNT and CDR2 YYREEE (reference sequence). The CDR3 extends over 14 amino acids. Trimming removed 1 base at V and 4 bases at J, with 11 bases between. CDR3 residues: CASSLRELGETQYF. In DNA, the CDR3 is TGTGCCAGCAGCTTGAGGGAGCTCGGAGAGACCCAGTACTTC.

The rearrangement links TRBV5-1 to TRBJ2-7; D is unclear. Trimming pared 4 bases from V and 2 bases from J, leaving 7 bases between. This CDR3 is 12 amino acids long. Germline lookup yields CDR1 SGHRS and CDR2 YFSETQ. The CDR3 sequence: CASSPTTYEQYF. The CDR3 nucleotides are TGCGCCAGCAGCCCTACAACCTACGAGCAGTACTTC.

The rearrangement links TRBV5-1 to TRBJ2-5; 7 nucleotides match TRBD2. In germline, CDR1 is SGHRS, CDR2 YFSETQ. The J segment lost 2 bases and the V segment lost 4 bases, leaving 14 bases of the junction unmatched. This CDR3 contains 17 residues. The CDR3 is CASSPEAAGTRQETQYF. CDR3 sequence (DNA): TGCGCCAGCAGCCCCGAGGCAGCGGGGACCCGACAAGAGACCCAGTACTTC. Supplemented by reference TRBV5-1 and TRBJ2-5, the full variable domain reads KAGVTQTPRYLIKTRGQQVTLSCSPISGHRSVSWYQQTPGQGLQFLFEYFSETQRNKGNFPGRFSGRQFSNSRSEMNVSTLELGDSALYLCASSPEAAGTRQETQYFGPGTRLLVL.

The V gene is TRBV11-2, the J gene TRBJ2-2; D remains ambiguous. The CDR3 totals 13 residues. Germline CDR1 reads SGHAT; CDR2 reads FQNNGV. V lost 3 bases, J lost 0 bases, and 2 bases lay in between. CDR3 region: CASSFPNTGELFF. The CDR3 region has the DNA TGTGCCAGCAGCTTCCCGAACACCGGGGAGCTGTTTTTT.

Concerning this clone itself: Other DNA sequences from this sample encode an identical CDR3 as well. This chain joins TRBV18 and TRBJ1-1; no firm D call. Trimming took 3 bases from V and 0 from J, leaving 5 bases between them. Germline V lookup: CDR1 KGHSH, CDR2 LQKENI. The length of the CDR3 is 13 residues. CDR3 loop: CASSPGVNTEAFF. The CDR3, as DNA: TGTGCCAGCTCACCGGGCGTGAACACTGAAGCTTTCTTT.